Shown below are 20 T cell receptor beta chains from a single sample sequenced in a study of beta chain features in type 1 diabetes. Every isolated RNA sample was fully reverse transcribed, so sequencing captured expressed TCRB transcripts. The protocol was immunoSEQ multiplex PCR, while the TCRdb copy is restricted to in-frame clones and leaves out a portion. This sample has under 20,000 clones, with approximately 55% found just once. Input material: stem cell memory CD4+ T cells from blood. All receptors derive from a woman aged 18-29 years in good health.

The chain is built from TRBV10-3 and TRBJ2-7; TRBD2 matches 7 bases. Germline V CDR1 and CDR2: ENHRY, SYGVKD. The CDR3 is 15 amino acids. The junction had 12 bases not matched to a gene; V was cut back by 5 bases and J by 5 bases. The CDR3, as DNA: TGTGCCATCAGTCTCTCTGGGGCGGGAGTCCACGAGCAGTACTTC. As protein: CAISLSGAGVHEQYF.

The chain employs TRBV11-2 and TRBJ2-6; 7 positions agree with TRBD1. The CDR3 runs 18 residues. J was trimmed by 3 bases and V by 2 bases; bases with no gene match: 10. From germline, CDR1 is SGHAT and CDR2 FQNNGV. The CDR3 sequence: CASSLLLGGAGGANVLTF. DNA for the CDR3: TGTGCCAGCAGCTTACTGTTAGGGGGCGCAGGTGGGGCCAACGTCCTGACTTTC. Full variable domain (outside the CDR3, taken from reference TRBV11-2 and TRBJ2-6): EAGVAQSPRYKIIEKRQSVAFWCNPISGHATLYWYQQILGQGPKLLIQFQNNGVVDDSQLPKDRFSAERLKGVDSTLKIQPAKLEDSAVYLCASSLLLGGAGGANVLTFGAGSRLTVL.

The chain recombines TRBV11-1 with TRBJ2-2; 7 bases agree with TRBD1. The CDR3 is 15 amino acids. Germline V gene sequence: CDR1 SGHAT, CDR2 FQDESV (reference sequence). The junction had 6 bases not matched to a gene; V was cut back by 6 bases and J by 2 bases. CDR3 in amino acids: CASSRRDRNTGELFF. DNA of the CDR3: TGTGCCAGCAGTCGCCGGGACAGAAACACCGGGGAGCTGTTTTTT.

A few counts support this clone. This sequence joins TRBV2 and TRBJ2-7, with D perhaps matching TRBD2 (6 bases). The CDR3 has 15 residues. Germline loops: CDR1 SNHLY, CDR2 FYNNEI. The V and J ends lost 1 base and 2 bases respectively, with 12 bases between them. The CDR3 nucleotides read TGTGCCAGCAGTGAAGATTTGGGGGGTCCCTACGAGCAGTACTTC. This sequence encodes CASSEDLGGPYEQYF.

The chain couples TRBV11-2 to TRBJ2-1; 8 nucleotides match TRBD2. The J segment lost 2 bases and the V segment lost 1 base, leaving 4 bases of the junction unmatched. The CDR3 is made up of 16 amino acids. The V gene's germline CDR1 is SGHAT and CDR2 FQNNGV. For the CDR3, the DNA is TGTGCCAGCAGCTTAGGTACGGGAGGGCCCTACAATGAGCAGTTCTTC. Protein product: CASSLGTGGPYNEQFF. Full variable domain (rest looked up from reference TRBV11-2 and TRBJ2-1): EAGVAQSPRYKIIEKRQSVAFWCNPISGHATLYWYQQILGQGPKLLIQFQNNGVVDDSQLPKDRFSAERLKGVDSTLKIQPAKLEDSAVYLCASSLGTGGPYNEQFFGPGTRLTVL.

This clone showed up just once. This chain uses TRBV11-2 with TRBJ1-1; D remains unclear. The CDR3 loop spans 13 amino acids. Trimming pared 3 bases from V and 6 bases from J, leaving 11 bases between. Germline-derived CDR1 and CDR2 are SGHAT and FQNNGV. The CDR3 spells CASSFSRGPEAFF. The CDR3 region has the DNA TGTGCCAGCAGCTTTTCTCGTGGGCCTGAAGCTTTCTTT.

This chain links TRBV18 with TRBJ1-2; 10 positions match TRBD1. The V segment lost 6 bases and the J segment 2 bases; nucleotides outside the gene matches: 9. The CDR3 contains 16 residues. Germline CDR1 KGHSH, CDR2 LQKENI. CDR3 sequence reads: CASSTGTGDWNYGYTF. In DNA form, the CDR3 reads TGTGCCAGCTCCACCGGGACAGGGGATTGGAACTATGGCTACACCTTC.

The chain couples TRBV7-2 to TRBJ2-3; 12 nucleotides agree with TRBD2. Germline V gene lookup returns CDR1 SGHTA and CDR2 FQGNSA. V shed 3 bases, J shed 4 bases, and the junction held 2 bases outside the gene matches. This CDR3 region has 15 residues. The CDR3 region is CASSLTSGRADTQYF. CDR3 nucleotides: TGTGCCAGCAGCTTGACTAGCGGGAGAGCAGATACGCAGTATTTT.

CDR3 DNA: TGTGCCAGCAGTTACGGGGGGATTGGGAGCAATCAGCCCCAGCATTTT. Amino acids: CASSYGGIGSNQPQHF. The V gene is TRBV6-5, the J gene TRBJ1-5, with D tentatively TRBD1 (5 bases). The germline CDR1 and CDR2 sequences are MNHEY and SVGAGI. This CDR3 region has 16 residues. V was pared by 2 bases and J by 1 base, with 12 bases between.

This chain uses TRBV5-4 with TRBJ2-3; D might be TRBD2 (6 bases). Germline-derived CDR1 and CDR2 are SGHNT and YYREEE (reference sequence). V lost 2 bases to trimming and J lost 6 bases, with 16 bases between them. This CDR3 is 15 amino acids long. CDR3 region: CASSFSGTAGDTQYF. The CDR3 DNA sequence: TGTGCCAGCAGCTTTTCCGGGACCGCGGGGGATACGCAGTATTTT.

The rearrangement links TRBV2 to TRBJ1-5, with D maybe TRBD1 (5 bases). The CDR3 length is 12 residues. Germline loops: CDR1 SNHLY, CDR2 FYNNEI. Trimming removed 4 bases at V and 7 bases at J, with 8 bases between. CDR3 sequence (DNA): TGTGCCAGCAGTGGGGGCGAGCAGCCCCAGCATTTT. It is translated as CASSGGEQPQHF. The full variable domain, with the rest looked up from reference TRBV2 and TRBJ1-5, is EPEVTQTPSHQVTQMGQEVILRCVPISNHLYFYWYRQILGQKVEFLVSFYNNEISEKSEIFDDQFSVERPDGSNFTLKIRSTKLEDSAMYFCASSGGEQPQHFGDGTRLSIL.

The V gene is TRBV5-5, the J gene TRBJ2-2; D is undetermined. Trimming removed 4 bases from V and 6 bases from J, with 10 bases in between. Germline V gene lookup returns CDR1 SGHKS and CDR2 YYEKEE (reference sequence). The CDR3 is 13 residues long. DNA of the CDR3: TGTGCCAGCAGCCTCCACCGCGCCGGGGAGCTGTTTTTT. Protein product: CASSLHRAGELFF.

This clone has only a few counts. The genes are TRBV5-1 and TRBJ2-1; 8 positions match TRBD2. The junction had 13 bases not matched to a gene; V was cut back by 4 bases and J by 7 bases. Germline-derived CDR1 and CDR2 are SGHRS and YFSETQ. The CDR3 length is 16 residues. CDR3 in DNA: TGCGCCAGCAGCGATCCAGGAAGCGGGAGTCTGAATGAGCAGTTCTTC. This encodes CASSDPGSGSLNEQFF. The variable domain in full, completed from reference TRBV5-1 and TRBJ2-1, reads KAGVTQTPRYLIKTRGQQVTLSCSPISGHRSVSWYQQTPGQGLQFLFEYFSETQRNKGNFPGRFSGRQFSNSRSEMNVSTLELGDSALYLCASSDPGSGSLNEQFFGPGTRLTVL.

The chain links TRBV4-1 to TRBJ1-2, with a tentative D call TRBD1 (6 bases). CDR1 and CDR2 from the germline V gene are MGHRA and YSYEKL. This CDR3 has 14 amino acids. The germline V and J ends were trimmed by 1 base and 5 bases, with 11 bases remaining between them. The CDR3 region is CASSQADSAYGYTF. The DNA of the CDR3 is TGCGCCAGCAGCCAAGCGGACAGCGCGTATGGCTACACCTTC.

This sequence joins TRBV19 and TRBJ2-6, with D possibly TRBD2 on 5 matching bases. The CDR3 consists of 15 residues. Germline CDR1 is LNHDA and CDR2 is SQIVND (reference sequence). With 0 bases removed from V and 2 bases from J, the gap between germline ends came to 5 bases. CDR3 nucleotide sequence: TGTGCCAGTAGTATAGACGGGGCTGGGGCCAACGTCCTGACTTTC. Translation gives CASSIDGAGANVLTF.

This clone was picked up a small number of times. V is TRBV12-5 and J is TRBJ2-1; 8 nucleotides match TRBD2. The junction had 18 bases not matched to a gene; V was cut back by 5 bases and J by 3 bases. The CDR3 extends over 19 amino acids. Germline V gene sequence: CDR1 LGHNT, CDR2 FRNRAP. CDR3 nucleotides: TGTGCTAGTGGTCCCTCCCGGAGCGGGGGCCTAGATTACTACAATGAGCAGTTCTTC. Protein product: CASGPSRSGGLDYYNEQFF.

The rearrangement joins TRBV7-9 to TRBJ2-7; weak D call: TRBD1 (6 bases). There are 13 residues in the CDR3. Germline V gives CDR1 SEHNR, CDR2 FQNEAQ (reference sequence). The germline V and J ends were trimmed by 5 bases and 4 bases, with 12 bases remaining between them. CDR3 DNA sequence: TGTGCCAGCAGCCGGACAGACGTGTACGAGCAGTACTTC. Translated: CASSRTDVYEQYF.

The J gene is TRBJ2-3, the V gene TRBV7-9, with 10 bases aligning to TRBD2. Trimming removed 4 bases from V and 0 bases from J; junction bases left unmatched: 13. The CDR3 spans 19 residues. Germline CDR1 is SEHNR and CDR2 is FQNEAQ (reference sequence). In nucleotides, the CDR3 is TGTGCCAGCAGCTCCGCCAGCCTTACTAGCGGGGCTAGCACAGATACGCAGTATTTT. Amino acid sequence: CASSSASLTSGASTDTQYF.

This clone was seen more than once but under ten times. The J gene is TRBJ1-2, the V gene TRBV7-9; TRBD1 matches at 8 bases. Trimming removed 5 bases from V and 4 bases from J; junction bases left unmatched: 3. This CDR3 has 13 amino acids. Per germline, CDR1 SEHNR and CDR2 FQNEAQ (reference sequence). CDR3 sequence: CASSHGQGYGYTF. CDR3 in DNA: TGTGCCAGCAGCCACGGACAGGGCTATGGCTACACCTTC.

The V and J genes are TRBV7-8 and TRBJ1-2; D not certain. Trimming took 5 bases from V and 1 from J, leaving 23 bases between them. CDR1 SGHVS and CDR2 FQNEAQ come from the germline V gene. CDR3 length: 18 residues. In DNA, the CDR3 is TGTGCCAGCAGCCCTAGACGCGTAGCCACGAAGGATAACTATGGCTACACCTTC. Translating it yields CASSPRRVATKDNYGYTF.